The 32 T cell receptor beta chains listed next were all sequenced from one sample in a study of neurological immune-mediated disorders. Using its own MiXCR run on the 5' RACE reads, TCRdb lists one record per CDR3 protein. The sample shows about 49,000 distinct CDR3 sequences, about 9% of them seen only once. Stated time point: longitudinal time-point 1 (baseline). The sample consisted of PBMCs. The receptors shown here come from a woman in her thirties or forties in good health.

There are many counts of this clonotype. The chain links TRBV9 to TRBJ2-1; 7 bases are a match to TRBD2. J gave up 3 bases and V 4 bases, and 4 bases lay outside the gene matches. This CDR3 is 14 amino acids long. Per germline, CDR1 SGDLS and CDR2 YYNGEE. This CDR3 is CASSIGGSYNEQFF. In DNA form, the CDR3 reads TGTGCCAGCAGCATCGGCGGGAGCTACAATGAGCAGTTCTTC.

This clonotype was counted many times. The rearrangement links TRBV9 to TRBJ1-2, with D possibly being TRBD1 (5 bases). The CDR3 totals 14 residues. V lost 3 bases and J lost 5, with 14 bases in between. Germline CDR1 reads SGDLS; CDR2 reads YYNGEE. The CDR3 nucleotides read TGTGCCAGCAGCGCGGTACAGGACGTATATGGCTACACCTTC. This sequence encodes CASSAVQDVYGYTF.

This clonotype was observed many times. This chain uses TRBV4-3 with TRBJ1-5, with D perhaps TRBD1 (5 bases). The CDR3 sequence is 15 residues long. V was cut by 0 bases and J by 5 bases, with 11 bases left in between. Germline V gene sequence: CDR1 LGHNA, CDR2 YSLEER. The CDR3 sequence: CASSQDSGFHQPQHF. DNA of the CDR3: TGCGCCAGCAGCCAAGATTCAGGGTTCCATCAGCCCCAGCATTTT.

The V and J genes are TRBV12-3 or TRBV12-4 and TRBJ2-5; no clear D. The CDR3 sequence is 13 residues long. V was clipped by 5 bases and J by 1 base, with 8 bases between them. The CDR3 region is CASSLNRQETQYF. CDR3 nucleotides: TGTGCCAGCAGTCTTAACCGCCAAGAGACCCAGTACTTC.

This clonotype was recorded at least ten times. The chain joins TRBV10-1 to TRBJ2-7, with 7 bases matching TRBD2. CDR1 WNHNN and CDR2 SYGVQD come from the germline V gene (reference sequence). After removal of 4 bases from V and 3 bases from J, the junction contained 3 bases not matched to a gene. This CDR3 comprises 13 residues. CDR3 protein: CASSAGTNYEQYF. In DNA form, the CDR3 reads TGCGCCAGCAGTGCAGGGACTAACTACGAGCAGTACTTC.

The sample holds many counts of this clonotype. The CDR3 sequence is CASSQLQSTSYEQYF. The CDR3 DNA sequence: TGCGCCAGCAGCCAACTCCAGAGTACGTCCTACGAGCAGTACTTC. V usage is TRBV4-1 and J usage is TRBJ2-7; no definite D call. Deletions cut 2 bases from V and 1 base from J, with 12 bases between. Germline CDR1 and CDR2: MGHRA and YSYEKL. There are 15 residues in the CDR3.

This clonotype has at least ten counts. The chain employs TRBV20-1 and TRBJ2-5, with D tentatively TRBD2 (6 bases). Germline V gene lookup returns CDR1 DFQATT and CDR2 SNEGSKA (reference sequence). CDR3 size: 12 residues. The V and J ends lost 1 base and 5 bases respectively, with 8 bases between them. CDR3 sequence reads: CSARGLGETQYF. The CDR3 DNA sequence: TGCAGTGCTAGAGGACTAGGGGAGACCCAGTACTTC.

In its sample, this clonotype was seen many times. The V call is TRBV12-3 or TRBV12-4, the J call TRBJ2-2, with a tentative D call TRBD1 (6 bases). Deletions cut 6 bases from V and 5 bases from J, with 16 bases between. The CDR3 spans 15 residues. CDR3 sequence reads: CASSVPGTSTGELFF. DNA for the CDR3: TGTGCCAGCAGCGTCCCCGGGACATCTACCGGGGAGCTGTTTTTT.

This clonotype has a count of ten or more. This rearrangement joins TRBV7-8 to TRBJ1-1, with D unresolved. Trimming cost V 0 bases and J 4 bases, with 6 bases left between them. In germline, CDR1 is SGHVS, CDR2 FQNEAQ. The CDR3 sequence is 13 residues long. The CDR3 is CASSLAAGTEAFF. In DNA, the CDR3 is TGTGCCAGCAGCTTAGCCGCGGGCACTGAAGCTTTCTTT.

V and J are TRBV7-3 and TRBJ2-1; no definite D call. The CDR3 is made up of 16 amino acids. The germline V gene has CDR1 SGHTA and CDR2 FQGTGA. V was cut by 0 bases and J by 4 bases, with 13 bases left in between. The CDR3: CASSLTPQPGYNEQFF. The CDR3 coding sequence is TGTGCCAGCAGCTTAACGCCCCAGCCAGGTTACAATGAGCAGTTCTTC.

This clonotype was detected ten times or more. The J gene is TRBJ2-7, the V gene TRBV19, with 8 bases aligning to TRBD2. J was trimmed by 1 base and V by 4 bases; bases with no gene match: 3. This CDR3 contains 14 residues. CDR1 and CDR2 from the germline V gene are LNHDA and SQIVND (reference sequence). For the CDR3, the DNA is TGTGCCAGTAGTAGGGCGGGAGGTTCCTACGAGCAGTACTTC. Translating it yields CASSRAGGSYEQYF.

This clonotype was observed at least ten times. This chain uses TRBV20-1 with TRBJ1-1; D possibly corresponds to TRBD1 (6 bases). Germline values: CDR1 DFQATT, CDR2 SNEGSKA (reference sequence). CDR3 length: 15 amino acids. Trimming removed 3 bases at V and 4 bases at J, with 18 bases between. CDR3 in amino acids: CSASQGGGRFTEAFF. The CDR3 nucleotides are TGCAGTGCTAGTCAGGGAGGGGGGCGATTCACTGAAGCTTTCTTT.

This clonotype was counted ten times or more. This chain links TRBV21-1 with TRBJ2-1. TRBV21-1 is a documented pseudogene. CDR3 length equals 16 residues. Written as DNA, the CDR3 is TGTGCCAGCAGCAACCCATGGGGAATGGCCTACAATGAGCAGTTCTTC. Its translation: CASSNPWGMAYNEQFF.

CDR3 sequence (DNA): TGTGCCAGCAGCCTACAGAAGATGATCACTGAAGCTTTCTTT. Translated: CASSLQKMITEAFF. The chain joins TRBV7-2 to TRBJ1-1; D remains ambiguous. CDR3 length: 14 amino acids. The V gene's germline CDR1 is SGHTA and CDR2 FQGNSA. V gave up 5 bases and J gave up 4 bases, with 14 bases separating them. Combining the CDR3 with reference TRBV7-2 and TRBJ1-1 gives the whole variable domain GAGVSQSPSNKVTEKGKDVELRCDPISGHTALYWYRQSLGQGLEFLIYFQGNSAPDKSGLPSDRFSAERTGGSVSTLTIQRTQQEDSAVYLCASSLQKMITEAFFGQGTRLTVV.

This clonotype was seen many times. V usage is TRBV20-1 and J usage is TRBJ1-5, with TRBD1 matching over 9 bases. CDR3 size: 15 residues. Germline lookup yields CDR1 DFQATT and CDR2 SNEGSKA (reference sequence). V shed 5 bases, J shed 1 base, and the junction held 6 bases outside the gene matches. This chain's CDR3 is CSAHSQGASNQPQHF. CDR3 in DNA: TGCAGTGCTCACTCACAGGGGGCAAGCAATCAGCCCCAGCATTTT.

This clonotype showed up many times. The chain carries TRBV20-1 and TRBJ1-5; 9 bases map to TRBD1. CDR1 and CDR2 from the germline V gene are DFQATT and SNEGSKA (reference sequence). Germline trimming cut 4 bases from V and 4 bases from J; bases unmatched to any gene: 5. CDR3 length equals 14 residues. The CDR3 reads CSATTGQGNQPQHF. Written as DNA, the CDR3 is TGCAGTGCTACTACGGGACAGGGTAATCAGCCCCAGCATTTT.

Details on this clonotype: A junction end diverges from the germline sequence, so it may reflect a read error. The chain links TRBV6-5 to TRBJ2-5; 12 bases match TRBD2. The CDR3 extends over 14 amino acids. Germline lookup yields CDR1 MNHEY and CDR2 SVGAGI. CDR3 nucleotides: TGTGACAGCAGGCGACTAGCGGGAGCGGAGACCCAGTACTTC. It yields the protein CDSRRLAGAETQYF.

This clonotype was counted ten times or more. The V gene is TRBV4-2, the J gene TRBJ2-2; D may correspond to TRBD1 or TRBD2 (7 bases each). The germline V gene has CDR1 LGHNA and CDR2 YNFKEQ. V was clipped by 1 base and J by 0 bases, with 15 bases between them. This CDR3 is built from 18 residues. Here the CDR3 DNA reads TGTGCCAGCAGCCAAGGGCAGGGGGGGGGGACGAACACCGGGGAGCTGTTTTTT. It specifies CASSQGQGGGTNTGELFF.

This clonotype occurred many times. The chain uses TRBV27 and TRBJ1-1, with 8 bases fitting TRBD1. With V trimmed by 1 base and J by 5 bases, 9 bases remained unmatched. CDR3 length: 16 amino acids. CDR1 is MNHEY and CDR2 is SMNVEV in the germline V gene (reference sequence). The CDR3 DNA follows: TGTGCCAGCAGTTTATTCCGGACAGGGAGATTTACTGAAGCTTTCTTT. Residues: CASSLFRTGRFTEAFF.

There are many counts of this clonotype. The J gene is TRBJ2-5, the V gene TRBV12-3 or TRBV12-4, with TRBD2 matching over 12 bases. The CDR3 is made up of 15 amino acids. With 5 bases clipped from V and 1 base from J, the junction kept 2 bases outside the gene matches. The CDR3, as DNA: TGTGCCAGCAGTCCGGGACTAGCGGGCCAAGAGACCCAGTACTTC. It translates to CASSPGLAGQETQYF.

Comment on this clonotype: An end of the junction differs from the germline gene, which may be a read error. This sequence joins TRBV20-1 and TRBJ2-3; 7 bases agree with TRBD1. Germline loops: CDR1 DFQATT, CDR2 SNEGSKA (reference sequence). The CDR3 has 13 residues. The CDR3 reads CRATGTDPDTQYF. The CDR3 DNA reads as TGCAGAGCTACCGGGACAGACCCAGATACGCAGTATTTT.

This clonotype was detected many times. CDR3 protein: CASSQEMWGTSGSNEQFF. The CDR3 region has the DNA TGTGCCAGCAGCCAAGAGATGTGGGGGACTAGCGGGTCCAATGAGCAGTTCTTC. The chain links TRBV3-1 to TRBJ2-1; 12 bases match TRBD2. With V trimmed by 0 bases and J by 6 bases, 9 bases remained unmatched. CDR3 length equals 18 residues. The V gene's germline CDR1 is LGHDT and CDR2 YNNKEL (reference sequence).

This clonotype has a count of ten or more. V gene TRBV3-1 combines with J gene TRBJ2-1; the D gene is possibly TRBD2 (7 bases). The V end was cut by 1 base, the J end by 4 bases, with 11 bases between. This CDR3 has 15 residues. From germline, CDR1 is LGHDT and CDR2 YNNKEL (reference sequence). The CDR3 spells CASSQVGGEYNEQFF. CDR3 nucleotide sequence: TGTGCCAGCAGCCAAGTAGGGGGGGAGTACAATGAGCAGTTCTTC.

This clonotype was observed at least ten times. V and J are TRBV5-1 and TRBJ2-1; D might be TRBD1 or TRBD2, each matching 5 bases. Trimming cost V 0 bases and J 7 bases, with 11 bases left between them. The CDR3 contains 14 residues. Germline-derived CDR1 and CDR2 are SGHRS and YFSETQ. CDR3 residues: CASSLVGRDNEQFF. The CDR3 DNA follows: TGCGCCAGCAGCTTGGTGGGACGAGATAATGAGCAGTTCTTC.

This clonotype counts as medium-sized (0.01 to 0.1%). This chain links TRBV20-1 with TRBJ2-1; 7 nucleotides agree with TRBD2. The length of the CDR3 is 13 residues. CDR1 DFQATT and CDR2 SNEGSKA come from the germline V gene (reference sequence). V was pared by 7 bases and J by 4 bases, with 7 bases of the junction left unmatched. CDR3 residues: CSVSGEGYNEQFF. The CDR3 nucleotides are TGCAGTGTGAGCGGGGAAGGGTACAATGAGCAGTTCTTC.

In its sample, this clonotype was seen many times. V and J are TRBV29-1 and TRBJ1-1, with unresolved D. Germline V gene sequence: CDR1 SQVTM, CDR2 ANQGSEA. This CDR3 spans 13 amino acids. Trimming pared 4 bases from V and 0 bases from J, leaving 9 bases between. The CDR3 sequence: CSVGWEMNTEAFF. Written as DNA, the CDR3 is TGCAGCGTTGGGTGGGAGATGAACACTGAAGCTTTCTTT.

This clonotype was seen at least ten times. The chain employs TRBV20-1 and TRBJ2-3; a possible D gene is TRBD2 (6 bases). Per the germline V gene, CDR1 is DFQATT and CDR2 is SNEGSKA (reference sequence). Trimming took 5 bases from V and 2 from J, leaving 14 bases between them. The CDR3 has 14 residues. CDR3 in DNA: TGCAGTGCTGGGGTTAGCGGTACCACAGATACGCAGTATTTT. It encodes CSAGVSGTTDTQYF.

This clonotype was detected many times. V gene TRBV12-3 or TRBV12-4 combines with J gene TRBJ2-4; 7 bases line up with TRBD1. The length of the CDR3 is 16 residues. Trimming at V came to 3 bases and at J to 1 base, leaving 6 bases not matched to a gene. Here the CDR3 reads CASSFAGGHAKNIQYF. The CDR3 nucleotides read TGTGCCAGCAGTTTCGCAGGGGGTCATGCCAAAAACATTCAGTACTTC.

The chain has TRBV6-6 and TRBJ1-5, with a possible D match to TRBD1 (6 bases). This CDR3 is built from 13 residues. Per the germline V gene, CDR1 is MNHNY and CDR2 is SVGAGI (reference sequence). V lost 7 bases, J lost 6 bases, and 13 bases lay in between. The CDR3 is CASTIGGGQPQHF. DNA for the CDR3: TGTGCCAGCACCATAGGAGGGGGTCAGCCCCAGCATTTT.

Concerning this clonotype: A junction boundary mismatches the germline segment, possibly from a read error. V gene TRBV29-1 combines with J gene TRBJ2-3; 7 bases fit TRBD2. This CDR3 comprises 16 residues. Germline loops: CDR1 SQVTM, CDR2 ANQGSEA. The CDR3 spells CRVARGAGTMADTQYF. The CDR3 region has the DNA TGCAGAGTTGCCCGGGGCGCAGGGACTATGGCAGATACGCAGTATTTT.

This clonotype was seen ten or more times. The genes are TRBV12-3 or TRBV12-4 and TRBJ1-1; 7 bases map to TRBD1. This CDR3 is built from 14 residues. V shed 3 bases, J shed 0 bases, and the junction held 1 base outside the gene matches. The CDR3 bases are TGTGCCAGCAGTTTGACAGGGATGAACACTGAAGCTTTCTTT. Amino acid sequence: CASSLTGMNTEAFF.

Ten or more counts support this clonotype. The chain combines TRBV25-1 with TRBJ2-7, with 7 bases fitting TRBD1. The CDR3 totals 13 residues. J lost 3 bases, V lost 4 bases, and 3 bases had no gene match. Germline V lookup: CDR1 MGHDK, CDR2 SYGVNS. The CDR3 nucleotides are TGTGCCAGCAGTGCCACAGGGGACTACGAGCAGTACTTC. It specifies CASSATGDYEQYF.